Here is one T cell receptor beta chain with its context. The V and J ends lost 10 bases and 0 bases respectively, with 10 bases between them. Looked up from germline, CDR1 is MNHEY and CDR2 is SVGAGI. This CDR3 is 12 amino acids long. This sample was taken from a study of blood T cell repertoires in COVID-19. Study at large: The United States, Italy and Spain provided the acute and convalescent COVID-19 samples. The cDNA or gDNA used as material had been derived from T cells, B-cell-depleted T cells, or PBMCs.

As handled by the study authors: It was from reference gene primer amplification that nucleated cell counts were estimated. The table came from immunoSEQ multiplex PCR; TCRdb's copy has only in-frame clones and leaves some out. That table gives V, J and clone size, and the DNA gave D and trimming. The top ten clones hold about 40% of a sample with some 83,000 clones, 81% of them seen once. The sequenced material came from peripheral blood. The V and J genes are TRBV6-5 and TRBJ2-7, with D maybe TRBD2 (5 bases). The TCR comes from a man aged 80 or over with acute or convalescent COVID-19. The CDR3 region is CATGELSYEQYF. The CDR3 bases are TGTGCCACCGGGGAACTCTCCTACGAGCAGTACTTC.